This entry lists 30 T cell receptor beta chains sequenced from one sample in a study of OX40 agonist ivuxolimab in advanced cancers. The repertoire was sequenced with immunoSEQ multiplex PCR; TCRdb's copy has only in-frame clones and lacks some. The sample has tens of thousands of clones, about 90% seen once. The sample in question was CD4+ or CD8+ T cells sorted from blood, obtained in a trial of the OX40 agonist ivuxolimab. The receptor source for this set is an adult with an advanced solid tumor such as melanoma, head and neck, liver or kidney cancer.

The chain employs TRBV19 and TRBJ2-5, with D uncertain. There are 11 residues in the CDR3. Trimming cost V 4 bases and J 5 bases, with 5 bases left between them. CDR1 LNHDA and CDR2 SQIVND come from the germline V gene (reference sequence). The CDR3 DNA reads as TGTGCCAGTAGTAGGGGTGAGACCCAGTACTTC. It is translated as CASSRGETQYF. The full variable domain, with the rest looked up from reference TRBV19 and TRBJ2-5, is DGGITQSPKYLFRKEGQNVTLSCEQNLNHDAMYWYRQDPGQGLRLIYYSQIVNDFQKGDIAEGYSVSREKKESFPLTVTSAQKNPTAFYLCASSRGETQYFGPGTRLLVL.

This clone was found once. CDR3 sequence (DNA): TGTGCCAGCAGTTTAGGTTGGGACGGAAAGCAGTTCTTC. It translates to CASSLGWDGKQFF. The chain recombines TRBV28 with TRBJ2-1; either TRBD1 or TRBD2 may supply D (5 bases each). Trimming pared 2 bases from V and 11 bases from J, leaving 13 bases between. The CDR3 length is 13 residues. CDR1 MDHEN and CDR2 SYDVKM come from the germline V gene.

V usage is TRBV28 and J usage is TRBJ2-7; tentatively, D is TRBD1 (6 bases). The germline CDR1 and CDR2 sequences are MDHEN and SYDVKM. There are 13 residues in the CDR3. V was trimmed by 8 bases and J by 3 bases, leaving 14 bases between them. The CDR3 DNA reads as TGTGCCAGCGGTAGGACAGCCCTCTACGAGCAGTACTTC. It yields the protein CASGRTALYEQYF.

This clone was recorded once. The chain recombines TRBV5-1 with TRBJ2-1; D possibly corresponds to TRBD2 (5 bases). The germline V and J ends were trimmed by 0 bases and 0 bases, with 10 bases remaining between them. CDR3 length: 16 amino acids. Germline V gene data show CDR1 as SGHRS and CDR2 as YFSETQ. DNA for the CDR3: TGCGCCAGCAGCTTGGTTCCAGCGGCCTCCTACAATGAGCAGTTCTTC. Its protein is CASSLVPAASYNEQFF.

The chain joins TRBV28 to TRBJ2-7; D is perhaps TRBD2 (6 bases). The CDR3 runs 14 residues. Germline V lookup: CDR1 MDHEN, CDR2 SYDVKM. Trimming took 3 bases from V and 1 from J, leaving 10 bases between them. CDR3 DNA: TGTGCCAGCAGTTTTCCAGGGAGGTCCTACGAGCAGTACTTC. Translated: CASSFPGRSYEQYF.

V gene TRBV4-2 combines with J gene TRBJ2-5, with TRBD2 matching over 9 bases. Per the germline V gene, CDR1 is LGHNA and CDR2 is YNFKEQ. This CDR3 spans 15 amino acids. V dropped 2 bases and J dropped 2; count of bases not matched to a gene: 3. Here the CDR3 reads CASSQHTSGQETQYF. In nucleotides, the CDR3 is TGTGCCAGCAGCCAACATACTAGCGGGCAAGAGACCCAGTACTTC.

The chain carries TRBV5-1 and TRBJ2-3, with 9 bases identical to TRBD1. Trimming at V came to 3 bases and at J to 1 base, leaving 9 bases not matched to a gene. CDR3 length: 17 residues. Germline V lookup: CDR1 SGHRS, CDR2 YFSETQ. DNA of the CDR3: TGCGCCAGCAGCTCCACTCCGACAGGGGGAGGCACAGATACGCAGTATTTT. Its protein is CASSSTPTGGGTDTQYF.

Turning to this clone: Other DNA variants within this sample encode the same CDR3. This chain joins TRBV19 and TRBJ1-5; 8 bases line up with TRBD1. The CDR3 has 14 residues. Germline trimming cut 6 bases from V and 4 bases from J; bases unmatched to any gene: 5. The germline V gene has CDR1 LNHDA and CDR2 SQIVND (reference sequence). CDR3 amino acids: CASRLTGENQPQHF. CDR3 DNA sequence: TGTGCCAGTAGGTTGACAGGGGAAAATCAGCCCCAGCATTTT.

The chain is built from TRBV2 and TRBJ1-5, with TRBD1 matching 8 bases. Germline assignment: CDR1 SNHLY and CDR2 FYNNEI. The CDR3 covers 13 residues. J was trimmed by 9 bases and V by 5 bases; bases with no gene match: 6. The CDR3: CASSIDRGWPQHF. Here the CDR3 DNA reads TGTGCCAGCAGTATTGACAGGGGATGGCCCCAGCATTTT.

The rearrangement uses TRBV2 and TRBJ2-1, with D maybe TRBD2 (5 bases). With 7 bases removed from V and 4 bases from J, the gap between germline ends came to 11 bases. The CDR3 runs to 13 residues. Germline V gene sequence: CDR1 SNHLY, CDR2 FYNNEI. The CDR3 sequence: CASTLGAYNEQFF. CDR3 sequence (DNA): TGTGCCAGCACCCTGGGAGCTTACAATGAGCAGTTCTTC.

This clone occurred once. The V call is TRBV2, the J call TRBJ1-2; D call uncertain. Trimming pared 6 bases from V and 4 bases from J, leaving 12 bases between. Looked up from germline, CDR1 is SNHLY and CDR2 is FYNNEI. This CDR3 has 13 amino acids. CDR3 in amino acids: CASRITVVYGYTF. The CDR3 coding sequence is TGTGCCAGCAGGATAACAGTAGTCTATGGCTACACCTTC. Together with reference TRBV2 and TRBJ1-2, the CDR3 gives the full variable domain: EPEVTQTPSHQVTQMGQEVILRCVPISNHLYFYWYRQILGQKVEFLVSFYNNEISEKSEIFDDQFSVERPDGSNFTLKIRSTKLEDSAMYFCASRITVVYGYTFGSGTRLTVV.

Worth noting for this clone: Other DNA sequences in the same sample also yield this CDR3. The genes are TRBV29-1 and TRBJ2-4, with a weak D call TRBD1 (6 bases). The CDR3 contains 13 residues. The germline V gene has CDR1 SQVTM and CDR2 ANQGSEA. The V and J ends lost 4 bases and 9 bases respectively, with 16 bases between them. CDR3 residues: CSVGNREGGIQYF. The CDR3 DNA reads as TGCAGCGTTGGGAACAGGGAAGGTGGCATTCAGTACTTC.

This clone was seen once. The CDR3 sequence is CASSLSGLAGFEQFF. The CDR3, as DNA: TGTGCCAGCAGTTTATCCGGACTAGCGGGGTTTGAGCAGTTCTTC. The chain couples TRBV27 to TRBJ2-1; 12 bases map to TRBD2. Germline-derived CDR1 and CDR2 are MNHEY and SMNVEV (reference sequence). The CDR3 covers 15 residues. The V segment lost 0 bases and the J segment 9 bases; nucleotides outside the gene matches: 3.

The V and J genes are TRBV2 and TRBJ2-1; perhaps TRBD1 as D (5 bases). The V end lost 2 bases, the J end lost 12 bases, and 8 bases lay between the germline ends. Germline lookup yields CDR1 SNHLY and CDR2 FYNNEI. The CDR3 covers 11 residues. The CDR3 here is CASSEQGLQFF. CDR3 nucleotide sequence: TGTGCCAGCAGTGAACAGGGTTTGCAGTTCTTC.

V gene TRBV4-1 combines with J gene TRBJ2-5, with D perhaps TRBD1 (6 bases). Germline assignment: CDR1 MGHRA and CDR2 YSYEKL. This CDR3 has 15 residues. V was trimmed by 1 base and J by 4 bases, leaving 13 bases between them. In DNA form, the CDR3 reads TGCGCCAGCAGCCAAGGACTCCAGGGGCGAGAGACCCAGTACTTC. Its protein product is CASSQGLQGRETQYF.

The rearrangement links TRBV30 to TRBJ2-1; D uncertain. Germline V gives CDR1 GTSNPN, CDR2 SVGIG (reference sequence). CDR3 length: 12 residues. Trimming left V 4 bases short and J 6 bases short, with 10 bases between. The CDR3 is CAWTLQRNEQFF. CDR3 bases: TGTGCCTGGACCCTCCAGCGCAATGAGCAGTTCTTC.

This clone was picked up one time. This sequence joins TRBV30 and TRBJ2-1, with 7 positions matching TRBD2. This CDR3 is 14 amino acids long. Germline trimming cut 2 bases from V and 8 bases from J; bases unmatched to any gene: 9. The germline CDR1 and CDR2 sequences are GTSNPN and SVGIG (reference sequence). The CDR3 DNA sequence: TGTGCCTGGAGTTTGGGGGGGTCCAGGGATGAGCAGTTCTTC. Translation gives CAWSLGGSRDEQFF.

This chain connects TRBV30 to TRBJ1-2, with 10 nucleotides matching TRBD1. Trimming took 1 base from V and 3 from J; bases not matched to a gene: 2. From germline, CDR1 is GTSNPN and CDR2 SVGIG (reference sequence). The CDR3 length is 14 residues. The CDR3 here is CAWSGDRGDYGYTF. CDR3 DNA sequence: TGTGCCTGGAGTGGGGACAGGGGAGACTATGGCTACACCTTC.

The chain joins TRBV5-8 to TRBJ2-1, with 8 bases matching TRBD1. This CDR3 is built from 15 residues. The V segment lost 4 bases and the J segment 4 bases; nucleotides outside the gene matches: 7. Germline loops: CDR1 SGHTS, CDR2 YDEGEE. The CDR3 reads CASSLGQGGYNEQFF. The CDR3 coding sequence is TGTGCCAGCAGCCTTGGACAGGGTGGTTACAATGAGCAGTTCTTC.

The V call is TRBV7-2, the J call TRBJ2-7; 7 positions match TRBD2. The germline CDR1 and CDR2 sequences are SGHTA and FQGNSA. The V and J ends lost 5 bases and 0 bases, in that order; junction bases with no gene match: 10. There are 16 residues in the CDR3. The CDR3 region has the DNA TGTGCCAGCAGCCCCTGGGGAGGGTTGAGCTCCTACGAGCAGTACTTC. Translated: CASSPWGGLSSYEQYF.

V usage is TRBV27 and J usage is TRBJ2-1; 11 nucleotides match TRBD2. V gave up 5 bases and J gave up 6 bases; unmatched junction bases: 9. The CDR3 sequence is 16 residues long. Germline assignment: CDR1 MNHEY and CDR2 SMNVEV (reference sequence). CDR3 nucleotide sequence: TGTGCCAGCAGTCCCTGGACTAGCGGGCAAGTCAATGAGCAGTTCTTC. Protein sequence: CASSPWTSGQVNEQFF.

This clone was seen a handful of times. This sequence joins TRBV10-3 and TRBJ1-5; TRBD1 agrees at 9 bases. The CDR3 sequence is 12 residues long. Losses at the gene ends were 8 bases for V and 4 bases for J; bases not matched to a gene: 0. Germline V lookup: CDR1 ENHRY, CDR2 SYGVKD. This CDR3 is CAIGQGNQPQHF. The DNA of the CDR3 is TGTGCCATCGGACAGGGGAATCAGCCCCAGCATTTT.

The chain couples TRBV30 to TRBJ2-3; TRBD1 aligns across 9 bases. With V trimmed by 5 bases and J by 7 bases, 7 bases remained unmatched. The germline V gene encodes CDR1 GTSNPN and CDR2 SVGIG (reference sequence). The CDR3 has 13 amino acids. The chain's CDR3 is CAWADRGGNTQYF. The CDR3 nucleotides read TGTGCCTGGGCGGACAGGGGTGGAAATACGCAGTATTTT.

This chain links TRBV15 with TRBJ2-2; 8 bases agree with TRBD2. Germline V gene sequence: CDR1 LNHNV, CDR2 YYDKDF (reference sequence). With V trimmed by 8 bases and J by 5 bases, 7 bases remained unmatched. CDR3 length: 14 amino acids. CDR3 region: CATQAGVRTGELFF. Written as DNA, the CDR3 is TGTGCCACCCAAGCGGGAGTTAGGACCGGGGAGCTGTTTTTT.

The gene calls are TRBV4-1 and TRBJ2-7, with TRBD2 matching 7 bases. Germline-derived CDR1 and CDR2 are MGHRA and YSYEKL. V dropped 0 bases and J dropped 1; count of bases not matched to a gene: 6. The CDR3 has 16 residues. CDR3 sequence (DNA): TGCGCCAGCAGCCAAGATGCGGCTAGCGGATCCTACGAGCAGTACTTC. Translating gives CASSQDAASGSYEQYF.

A single count supports this clone. This chain joins TRBV28 and TRBJ2-7, with TRBD1 identical over 8 bases. The CDR3 is 12 residues long. Trimming took 8 bases from V and 5 from J; bases not matched to a gene: 5. Germline V gene data show CDR1 as MDHEN and CDR2 as SYDVKM. CDR3 bases: TGTGCCAGCTGGCAGGGGGCTCACGAGCAGTACTTC. Its protein is CASWQGAHEQYF.

The chain carries TRBV29-1 and TRBJ2-1, with 14 bases lining up with TRBD2. Germline lookup yields CDR1 SQVTM and CDR2 ANQGSEA. With V trimmed by 6 bases and J by 6 bases, 4 bases remained unmatched. The CDR3 covers 14 residues. CDR3 sequence: CSVGTSGRGNEQFF. In DNA form, the CDR3 reads TGCAGCGTGGGGACTAGCGGGAGAGGCAATGAGCAGTTCTTC.

This sequence joins TRBV7-2 and TRBJ2-5, with D tentatively TRBD1 (5 bases). The J call may be incorrect, as the DNA end agrees better with TRBJ2-7. Germline CDR1 is SGHTA and CDR2 is FQGNSA. This CDR3 contains 17 residues. The chain's CDR3 is CASSLGPPDISSYEQYF. CDR3 nucleotides: TGTGCCAGCAGCTTAGGTCCTCCGGACATAAGCTCCTACGAGCAGTACTTC.

This chain joins TRBV5-4 and TRBJ2-1, with unresolved D. The length of the CDR3 is 16 residues. Trimming cost V 4 bases and J 8 bases, with 22 bases left between them. Germline-derived CDR1 and CDR2 are SGHNT and YYREEE (reference sequence). CDR3 nucleotide sequence: TGTGCCAGCAGCCACGACACCCGGCCGCCGACGGATGAGCAGTTCTTC. This gives the protein CASSHDTRPPTDEQFF.

The chain joins TRBV5-1 to TRBJ2-2; possible D gene TRBD2, 5 bases. Germline V gives CDR1 SGHRS, CDR2 YFSETQ. There are 15 residues in the CDR3. V shed 1 base and J shed 4 bases, with 11 bases lying between them. CDR3 nucleotides: TGCGCCAGCAGCTTGTCTGGGAGTGGCACCGGGGAGCTGTTTTTT. It translates to CASSLSGSGTGELFF.